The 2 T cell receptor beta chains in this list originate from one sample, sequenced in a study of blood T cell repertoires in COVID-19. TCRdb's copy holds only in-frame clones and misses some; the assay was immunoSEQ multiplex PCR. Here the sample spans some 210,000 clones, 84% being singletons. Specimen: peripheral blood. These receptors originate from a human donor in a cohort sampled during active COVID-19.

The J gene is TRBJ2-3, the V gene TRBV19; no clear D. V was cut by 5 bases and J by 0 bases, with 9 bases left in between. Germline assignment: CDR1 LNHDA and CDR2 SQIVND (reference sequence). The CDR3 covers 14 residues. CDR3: CASSALTSTDTQYF. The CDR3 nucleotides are TGTGCCAGTAGTGCCCTGACTAGCACAGATACGCAGTATTTT.

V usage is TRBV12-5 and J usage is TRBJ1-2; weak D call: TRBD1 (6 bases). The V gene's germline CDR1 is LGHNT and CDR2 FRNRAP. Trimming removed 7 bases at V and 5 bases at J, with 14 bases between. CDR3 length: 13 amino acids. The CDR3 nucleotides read TGTGCTAGTGCCCTGACAGGAAGGTATGGCTACACCTTC. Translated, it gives CASALTGRYGYTF.